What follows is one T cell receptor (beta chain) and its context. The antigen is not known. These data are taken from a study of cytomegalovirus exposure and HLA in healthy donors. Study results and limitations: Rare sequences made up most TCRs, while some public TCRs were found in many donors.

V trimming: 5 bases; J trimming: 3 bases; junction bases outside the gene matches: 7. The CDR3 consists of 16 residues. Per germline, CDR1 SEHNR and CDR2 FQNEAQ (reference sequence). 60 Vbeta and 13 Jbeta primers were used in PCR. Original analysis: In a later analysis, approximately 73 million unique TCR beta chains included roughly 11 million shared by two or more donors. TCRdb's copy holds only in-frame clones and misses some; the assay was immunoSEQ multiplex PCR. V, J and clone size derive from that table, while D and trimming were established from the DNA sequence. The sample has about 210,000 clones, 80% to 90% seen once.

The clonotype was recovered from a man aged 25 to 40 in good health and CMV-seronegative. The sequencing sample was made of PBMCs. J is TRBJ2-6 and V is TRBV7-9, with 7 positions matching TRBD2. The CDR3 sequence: CASSARAGDGANVLTF. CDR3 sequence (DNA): TGTGCCAGCAGCGCCAGGGCGGGGGATGGGGCCAACGTCCTGACTTTC. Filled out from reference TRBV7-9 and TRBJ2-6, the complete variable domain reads DTGVSQNPRHKITKRGQNVTFRCDPISEHNRLYWYRQTLGQGPEFLTYFQNEAQLEKSRLLSDRFSAERPKGSFSTLEIQRTEQGDSAMYLCASSARAGDGANVLTFGAGSRLTVL.